The 10 T cell receptor beta chains below all came from one sample that was sequenced in a study of tumor and adjacent non-tumor tissue in lung cancer. TCRbeta libraries were built with three rounds of nested PCR, modified from ARM-PCR. One entry per CDR3 protein results from TCRdb running MiXCR on the multiplex PCR reads. Of around 100,000 distinct CDR3 sequences listed, around three fifths are singletons. The template was RNA from unsorted bulk tissue. This non-tumor lung sample came from over 3 cm beyond the tumor edge. Sample: distant non-tumor lung tissue. The receptors stem from a man aged 25 to 40 with non-small cell lung cancer.

Of note for this clonotype: No conserved phenylalanine or tryptophan ends this CDR3, so it is likely a read error. The rearrangement links TRBV7-3 to TRBJ2-3, with 11 bases matching TRBD2. The CDR3 consists of 19 residues. CDR1 and CDR2 from the germline V gene are SGHTA and FQGTGA. J gave up 2 bases and V 1 base, and 11 bases lay outside the gene matches. The CDR3 region has the DNA TGTGCCAGCAGCTTAAGTAGCGGGAGGGCCCTAACTCACACAGATACGCAGTATGTT. This gives the protein CASSLSSGRALTHTDTQYV.

Comments on this clonotype: The conserved closing phenylalanine or tryptophan is absent in this CDR3, likely reflecting a read error. The V gene is TRBV7-8, the J gene TRBJ1-1; a possible D gene is TRBD1 (6 bases). The CDR3 is 14 residues long. Germline assignment: CDR1 SGHVS and CDR2 FQNEAQ. The ends were cut back, 3 bases at V and 7 bases at J, with 15 bases in the middle. Written as DNA, the CDR3 is TGTGCCAGCAGCTTTGCCAGGGCGGACAGTGAAGCTTTCTAT. Its protein is CASSFARADSEAFY.

Only one count was recorded for this clonotype. At one of its ends the junction is not consistent with the germline gene, which may arise from a read error. This chain links TRBV6-1 with TRBJ2-1, with D uncertain. This CDR3 contains 16 residues. Germline CDR1 MNHNS, CDR2 SASEGT. Here the CDR3 DNA reads TGTGTCAGCAGCCTGACTGGGATAGGGCATGGGAATGAGCAGTTCTTC. Encoded protein: CVSSLTGIGHGNEQFF.

Points on this clonotype: A much larger clone differs by one base, so this may be a read error. The rearrangement joins TRBV6-6 to TRBJ1-5; the match to TRBD1 covers 7 bases. Germline CDR1 is MNHNY and CDR2 is SVGAGI (reference sequence). V lost 1 base, J lost 5 bases, and 5 bases stayed unmatched. This CDR3 has 15 residues. CDR3 region: CASSYLGRGDQPQHF. The DNA for the CDR3 is TGTGCCAGCAGTTACTTGGGCAGGGGGGATCAGCCCCAGCATTTT.

A note on this clonotype: A junction boundary mismatches the germline segment, possibly from a read error. V and J are TRBV11-2 and TRBJ2-7; 11 bases are shared with TRBD2. Germline V CDR1 and CDR2: SGHAT, FQNNGV. CDR3 size: 11 residues. For the CDR3, the DNA is TGTACCAGTAGCGGGAGGGGCGGGCAGTACTTC. Translating gives CTSSGRGGQYF.

The gene calls are TRBV11-2 and TRBJ2-5; the match to TRBD1 covers 7 bases. The CDR3 covers 16 residues. CDR1 and CDR2 (germline): SGHAT, FQNNGV. Trimming took 1 base from V and 4 from J; bases not matched to a gene: 9. CDR3 sequence: CASSLVDRARGETQYF. CDR3 nucleotides: TGTGCCAGCAGCTTAGTCGACAGGGCTCGAGGAGAGACCCAGTACTTC.

This clonotype has at least ten counts. The chain couples TRBV4-2 to TRBJ1-4; no definite D call. CDR1 and CDR2 (germline): LGHNA, YNFKEQ. This CDR3 comprises 17 residues. V gave up 1 base and J gave up 0 bases, with 12 bases separating them. The CDR3 DNA follows: TGTGCCAGCAGCCAAGTGATACTCTTTGCAACTAATGAAAAACTGTTTTTT. It is translated as CASSQVILFATNEKLFF.

In the case of this clonotype: A read error may produce the germline difference seen at one junction end. J is TRBJ2-7 and V is TRBV5-5, with 9 bases matching TRBD2. The CDR3 is 15 residues long. Germline V gene data show CDR1 as SGHKS and CDR2 as YYEKEE (reference sequence). The CDR3 sequence is CASSHRVAGENDQYF. The CDR3 coding sequence is TGTGCAAGCAGCCACCGGGTAGCGGGAGAAAACGATCAGTACTTC.

As concerns this clonotype: Given the absence of the conserved phenylalanine or tryptophan at the CDR3 end, a read error is likely. Because the CDR3's place on the DNA is in doubt, the DNA is left out and the CDR3 is given as listed by TCRdb. The CDR3 spells CASSFDRDIYYEQYS. V usage is TRBV11-2 and J usage is TRBJ2-7. The CDR3 has 15 amino acids, counting both end residues. CDR1 and CDR2 from the germline V gene are SGHAT and FQNNGV.

This clonotype has at least ten counts. The CDR3 sequence: CASSLQGIPNEKLFF. In nucleotides, the CDR3 is TGTGCCAGCAGCTTACAGGGAATCCCTAATGAAAAACTGTTTTTT. The V call is TRBV5-5, the J call TRBJ1-4; the D gene is possibly TRBD1 (6 bases). Germline V gene data show CDR1 as SGHKS and CDR2 as YYEKEE (reference sequence). V gave up 2 bases and J gave up 3 bases, with 11 bases separating them. The CDR3 runs to 15 residues.